The subject of this entry is one T cell receptor beta chain. Its antigen is not identified. Only in-frame clones appear in the TCRdb table, and some are missing; sequencing was by immunoSEQ multiplex PCR. The data show around 260,000 clones, more than 80% seen once. The V end was cut by 1 base, the J end by 0 bases, with 12 bases between. CDR3 length equals 16 residues. Germline CDR1 SGHRS, CDR2 YFSETQ. This record comes from a study of T cell responses to AZD1222 COVID-19 vaccine. Study context: The analysis combined second doses at about 4 or about 12 weeks.

Study-level results: It was only after the peak T cell response that any repertoires were sampled. Among AZD1222 vaccinees, only six were seropositive at baseline.

The chain uses TRBV5-1 and TRBJ2-3; TRBD2 is a possible D gene (5 bases). This TCR derives from an adult in good health. Here the sequenced sample was peripheral blood, taken on day 0 of AZD1222 vaccination. CDR3 residues: CASSLPDSASTDTQYF. As DNA, the CDR3 is TGCGCCAGCAGCTTGCCTGATAGCGCTAGCACAGATACGCAGTATTTT.